The entry that follows covers one T cell receptor (beta chain) sequence. This CDR3 has 14 residues. The V gene's germline CDR1 is LGHNT and CDR2 FRNRAP. The ends were cut back, 1 base at V and 3 bases at J, with 10 bases in the middle. This entry is derived from a study of OX40 agonist ivuxolimab in advanced cancers. Generated by immunoSEQ multiplex PCR, the TCRdb table keeps only in-frame clones and is missing some. Among tens of thousands of clones listed, approximately 90% were seen once. Sequenced material: CD4+ or CD8+ T cells sorted from blood, taken in a trial of the OX40 agonist ivuxolimab. The gene calls are TRBV12-5 and TRBJ2-7; TRBD1 is a possible D gene (7 bases). The receptor's source is an adult with an advanced solid tumor such as melanoma, head and neck, liver or kidney cancer. CDR3 sequence (DNA): TGTGCTAGTGGTTTGGAGCAGGGGGGCTACGAGCAGTACTTC. Translated, it gives CASGLEQGGYEQYF.